Listed here are 25 T cell receptor beta chains from one sample, sequenced in a study of T cell responses to AZD1222 COVID-19 vaccine (dated by TCRdb to the early 2020s). What this sample's time point label stands for: about 28 days (+/-7) after the second vaccine dose. The library was obtained by the immunoSEQ multiplex PCR assay. As stored in TCRdb, this immuneACCESS dataset retains in-frame rearrangements with V and J assigned. A fraction of the clones does not appear; measured against another copy, unresolved V genes explain less than half of the discrepancy, and the remainder lacks a known reason. The sample table holds approximately 110,000 clones, of which around 85% were seen once. 4.4% of the sample belongs to the ten largest clones. Source: peripheral blood, taken 28 days after the second AZD1222 dose. These receptors were taken from an adult who received the AZD1222 COVID-19 vaccine.

The chain employs TRBV6-1 and TRBJ2-2, with 9 bases that match TRBD2. V lost 4 bases to trimming and J lost 5 bases; unmatched junction nucleotides: 14. Germline V gives CDR1 MNHNS, CDR2 SASEGT. The CDR3 has 18 amino acids. The CDR3 bases are TGTGCCAGCAGTGGTTATAGCGGGGGCTCAGCACGGACCGGGGAGCTGTTTTTT. As protein: CASSGYSGGSARTGELFF.

This clone was seen a few times. J is TRBJ2-3 and V is TRBV3-1 (or the pseudogene TRBV3-2); D possibly corresponds to TRBD2 (6 bases). The CDR3 runs 14 residues. Between the trimmed V and J ends, which lost 4 bases and 2 bases, there was a span of 10 bases. Germline-derived CDR1 and CDR2 are LGHDT and YNNKEL (reference sequence). As DNA, the CDR3 is TGTGCCAGCAGCCCGCGGACTATCACAGATACGCAGTATTTT. It yields the protein CASSPRTITDTQYF.

The gene calls are TRBV5-4 and TRBJ1-2, with a tentative D call TRBD1 (6 bases). The germline V gene encodes CDR1 SGHNT and CDR2 YYREEE (reference sequence). V gave up 3 bases and J gave up 4 bases, with 16 bases separating them. This CDR3 has 15 amino acids. The DNA of the CDR3 is TGTGCCAGCAGCTCCAAACAGGGTTATCTCTATGGCTACACCTTC. It specifies CASSSKQGYLYGYTF.

The chain couples TRBV12-3 or TRBV12-4 to TRBJ2-5; D unclear. V was pared by 6 bases and J by 4 bases, with 9 bases between. CDR3 length equals 12 residues. In DNA, the CDR3 is TGTGCCAGCAGCCCCGTCCTAGAGACCCAGTACTTC. Its protein is CASSPVLETQYF.

The chain has TRBV28 and TRBJ1-2, with TRBD1 matching over 9 bases. The CDR3 runs 19 residues. J lost 4 bases, V lost 5 bases, and 20 bases had no gene match. Germline CDR1 reads MDHEN; CDR2 reads SYDVKM. This CDR3 reads CASSPPGGQGVGPVYGYTF. The CDR3 coding sequence is TGTGCCAGCAGTCCCCCAGGGGGACAGGGTGTTGGGCCGGTCTATGGCTACACCTTC.

The chain carries TRBV3-1 (or the pseudogene TRBV3-2) and TRBJ2-2; TRBD1 agrees at 9 bases. This CDR3 has 14 residues. CDR1 is LGHDT, CDR2 YNNKEL, per germline (reference sequence). The trim removed 10 bases at V and 4 bases at J, leaving 7 bases unmatched. The CDR3: CATEQGAVTGELFF. The CDR3, as DNA: TGTGCCACCGAACAGGGGGCCGTCACCGGGGAGCTGTTTTTT.

The chain uses TRBV6-5 and TRBJ1-1; tentatively, D is TRBD1 (6 bases). V dropped 6 bases and J dropped 3 bases, with 14 bases sitting between them. The CDR3 loop spans 14 amino acids. Germline V gene data show CDR1 as MNHEY and CDR2 as SVGAGI. The CDR3 sequence: CASRDEQGHTEAFF. For the CDR3, the DNA is TGTGCCAGCAGAGACGAACAGGGCCACACTGAAGCTTTCTTT.

This clone appeared once. The V and J genes are TRBV3-1 (or the pseudogene TRBV3-2) and TRBJ2-7; TRBD2 aligns across 7 bases. The junction had 7 bases not matched to a gene; V was cut back by 6 bases and J by 2 bases. Per the germline V gene, CDR1 is LGHDT and CDR2 is YNNKEL (reference sequence). This CDR3 comprises 14 residues. DNA of the CDR3: TGTGCCAGCAGTCCTAGCGGCCTTACCTACGAGCAGTACTTC. This encodes CASSPSGLTYEQYF.

This clone came up once. V is TRBV5-5 and J is TRBJ1-1; 9 nucleotides line up with TRBD1. With V trimmed by 2 bases and J by 5 bases, 7 bases remained unmatched. Germline V CDR1 and CDR2: SGHKS, YYEKEE (reference sequence). CDR3 length equals 15 residues. The CDR3 bases are TGTGCCAGCAGCTTATTGGGACAGGGAGGGACTGAAGCTTTCTTT. Encoded protein: CASSLLGQGGTEAFF.

The chain recombines TRBV29-1 with TRBJ2-2; D is perhaps TRBD2 (5 bases). V lost 6 bases and J lost 7, with 15 bases in between. The germline V gene encodes CDR1 SQVTM and CDR2 ANQGSEA. The CDR3 has 13 amino acids. The DNA of the CDR3 is TGCAGCGTACCGTCGGTACGGGGCGGGGAGCTGTTTTTT. Its protein is CSVPSVRGGELFF.

The chain couples TRBV7-8 to TRBJ2-7, with D perhaps TRBD2 (6 bases). The V gene lost 1 base and the J gene lost 2 bases, with 15 bases spanning the gap. Germline-derived CDR1 and CDR2 are SGHVS and FQNEAQ. The CDR3 sequence is 16 residues long. The CDR3 spells CASSLGVASEPYEQYF. CDR3 coding DNA: TGTGCCAGCAGCTTAGGGGTGGCTAGCGAGCCCTACGAGCAGTACTTC.

J is TRBJ2-2 and V is TRBV19; TRBD1 or TRBD2 may be the D gene (6 bases each). V was cut by 9 bases and J by 4 bases, with 18 bases left in between. Looked up from germline, CDR1 is LNHDA and CDR2 is SQIVND (reference sequence). The CDR3 has 15 residues. The DNA of the CDR3 is TGTGCCAGCCGCCCCCCCGGGGGCGGCACCGGGGAGCTGTTTTTT. Encoded protein: CASRPPGGGTGELFF.

The chain couples TRBV24-1 to TRBJ1-3; D gene ambiguous. This CDR3 is 13 amino acids long. Looked up from germline, CDR1 is KGHDR and CDR2 is SFDVKD. Trimming took off 1 base at V and 2 bases at J, with 2 bases between the two ends. The CDR3 region has the DNA TGTGCCACCAGTGATTTAGCTGGAAACACCATATATTTT. The encoded protein is CATSDLAGNTIYF.

The chain employs TRBV18 and TRBJ2-5, with TRBD1 as a possible D gene (6 bases). The CDR3 consists of 14 residues. With 3 bases removed from V and 1 base from J, the gap between germline ends came to 9 bases. Germline assignment: CDR1 KGHSH and CDR2 LQKENI. The CDR3 DNA follows: TGTGCCAGCTCACCTCAGGACAGCCAAGAGACCCAGTACTTC. It encodes CASSPQDSQETQYF.

This chain connects TRBV7-9 to TRBJ1-2; D remains unclear. CDR3 length: 13 amino acids. Germline V gene sequence: CDR1 SEHNR, CDR2 FQNEAQ (reference sequence). V lost 0 bases to trimming and J lost 6 bases, with 8 bases between them. In nucleotides, the CDR3 is TGTGCCAGCAGCTTAGCAGGCACCGATGGCTACACCTTC. It yields the protein CASSLAGTDGYTF.

V gene TRBV5-6 combines with J gene TRBJ1-5, with unresolved D. Germline CDR1 SGHDT, CDR2 YYEEEE. The CDR3 loop spans 15 amino acids. V was clipped by 1 base and J by 7 bases, with 15 bases between them. The DNA for the CDR3 is TGTGCCAGCAGCTTGTTTGATCGGGGTAACCAGCCCCAGCATTTT. Translated, it gives CASSLFDRGNQPQHF.

The rearrangement links TRBV2 to TRBJ1-6; D is possibly TRBD1 (5 bases). Trimming pared 4 bases from V and 8 bases from J, leaving 12 bases between. This CDR3 has 14 residues. In germline, CDR1 is SNHLY, CDR2 FYNNEI. This CDR3 reads CASSVGGKDSPLHF. In DNA form, the CDR3 reads TGTGCCAGCAGTGTTGGGGGGAAGGATTCACCCCTCCACTTT.

The chain employs TRBV3-1 (or the pseudogene TRBV3-2) and TRBJ2-7, with D perhaps matching TRBD1 (5 bases). V lost 4 bases and J 4 bases, leaving 14 bases between the germline ends. The CDR3 is 14 residues long. Germline CDR1 and CDR2: LGHDT and YNNKEL (reference sequence). The CDR3 coding sequence is TGTGCCAGCAGCCCGACCCAGACAGTTTACGAGCAGTACTTC. Translated: CASSPTQTVYEQYF.

The V call is TRBV5-1, the J call TRBJ2-1, with 10 nucleotides matching TRBD1. CDR3 size: 16 residues. CDR1 and CDR2 (germline): SGHRS, YFSETQ. The J segment lost 5 bases and the V segment lost 4 bases, leaving 9 bases of the junction unmatched. The CDR3 DNA follows: TGCGCCAGCAGCACGCGACCCGGGACAGGGGACAATGAGCAGTTCTTC. Translated: CASSTRPGTGDNEQFF.

This clone was counted between two and nine times. The genes are TRBV27 and TRBJ1-6; D is ambiguous. CDR1 is MNHEY and CDR2 is SMNVEV in the germline V gene (reference sequence). The CDR3 covers 18 residues. V lost 2 bases to trimming and J lost 5 bases, with 19 bases between them. The CDR3 DNA follows: TGTGCCAGCAGTTTAAGGTCCAGGTCCGGGTATGATAATTCACCCCTCCACTTT. Translated: CASSLRSRSGYDNSPLHF.

The J gene is TRBJ2-6, the V gene TRBV28, with TRBD1 matching over 10 bases. The V and J ends lost 6 bases and 4 bases, in that order; junction bases with no gene match: 3. The CDR3 is made up of 15 amino acids. From germline, CDR1 is MDHEN and CDR2 SYDVKM. The DNA for the CDR3 is TGTGCCAGCAGAAGACAGGGGGCCGGGGCCAACGTCCTGACTTTC. Translated, it gives CASRRQGAGANVLTF.

This clone was counted a single time. This chain uses TRBV10-1 with TRBJ2-5, with 11 bases identical to TRBD2. Trimming removed 0 bases from V and 5 bases from J; junction bases left unmatched: 11. CDR1 WNHNN and CDR2 SYGVQD come from the germline V gene (reference sequence). The CDR3 is made up of 18 amino acids. CDR3 nucleotide sequence: TGCGCCAGCAGTGAGTCCTTAGCGGGGGGGCCGAGGCGTGAGACCCAGTACTTC. This codes for CASSESLAGGPRRETQYF.

This chain uses TRBV2 with TRBJ1-4; D is perhaps TRBD1 (5 bases). V lost 4 bases and J lost 3, with 9 bases in between. CDR3 size: 14 residues. The germline V gene has CDR1 SNHLY and CDR2 FYNNEI. Here the CDR3 DNA reads TGTGCCAGCAGTGTGGCAGGGCCTAATGAAAAACTGTTTTTT. It encodes CASSVAGPNEKLFF.

The DNA for the CDR3 is TGTGCCGGCCGTAACAGGGAGCCAGGCTACGAGCAGTACTTC. Residues: CAGRNREPGYEQYF. The chain recombines TRBV6-6 with TRBJ2-7, with D possibly TRBD1 on 6 matching bases. The CDR3 runs 14 residues. V was pared by 11 bases and J by 3 bases, with 20 bases between. Germline V gene sequence: CDR1 MNHNY, CDR2 SVGAGI (reference sequence).

The rearrangement joins TRBV6-1 to TRBJ1-3, with D unresolved. V was shortened by 4 bases and J by 0 bases, with 19 bases between the two germline ends. The length of the CDR3 is 18 residues. The V gene's germline CDR1 is MNHNS and CDR2 SASEGT. This CDR3 reads CASSALLIGSSSGNTIYF. Written as DNA, the CDR3 is TGTGCCAGCAGTGCCCTCCTTATCGGGTCCTCCTCTGGAAACACCATATATTTT.